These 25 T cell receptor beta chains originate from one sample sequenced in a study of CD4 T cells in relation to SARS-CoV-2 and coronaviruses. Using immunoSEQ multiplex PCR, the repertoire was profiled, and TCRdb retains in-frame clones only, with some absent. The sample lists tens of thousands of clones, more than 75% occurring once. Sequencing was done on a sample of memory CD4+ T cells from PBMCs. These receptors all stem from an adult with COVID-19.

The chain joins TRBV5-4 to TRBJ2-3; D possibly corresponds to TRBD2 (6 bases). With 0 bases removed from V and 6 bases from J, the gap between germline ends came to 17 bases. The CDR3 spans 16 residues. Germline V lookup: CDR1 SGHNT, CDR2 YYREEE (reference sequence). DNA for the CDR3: TGTGCCAGCAGCTTGGCGGGCACGGGTGCGGGGGATACGCAGTATTTT. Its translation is CASSLAGTGAGDTQYF.

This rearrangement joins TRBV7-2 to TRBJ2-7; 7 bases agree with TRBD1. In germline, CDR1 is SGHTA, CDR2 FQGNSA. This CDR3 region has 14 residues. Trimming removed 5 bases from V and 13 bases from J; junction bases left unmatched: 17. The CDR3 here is CASSPPPGQVRVYF. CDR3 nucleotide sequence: TGTGCCAGCAGCCCCCCTCCCGGACAGGTTCGGGTTTACTTC.

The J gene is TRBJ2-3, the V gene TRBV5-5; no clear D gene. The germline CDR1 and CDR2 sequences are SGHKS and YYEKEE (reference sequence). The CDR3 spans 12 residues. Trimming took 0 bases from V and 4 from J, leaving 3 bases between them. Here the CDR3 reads CASSLDSDTQYF. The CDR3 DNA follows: TGTGCCAGCAGCTTGGATTCAGATACGCAGTATTTT.

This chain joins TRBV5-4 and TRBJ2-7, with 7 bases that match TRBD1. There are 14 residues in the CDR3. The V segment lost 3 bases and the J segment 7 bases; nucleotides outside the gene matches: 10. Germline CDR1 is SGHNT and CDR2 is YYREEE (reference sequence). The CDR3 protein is CASSSRDSLGEQYF. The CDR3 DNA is TGTGCCAGCAGCTCCCGGGACAGCCTTGGGGAGCAGTACTTC.

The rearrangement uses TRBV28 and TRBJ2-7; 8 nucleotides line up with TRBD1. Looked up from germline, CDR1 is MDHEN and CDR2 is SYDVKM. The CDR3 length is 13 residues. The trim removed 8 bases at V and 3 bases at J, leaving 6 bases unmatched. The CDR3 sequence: CASGQGPSYEQYF. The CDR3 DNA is TGTGCCAGCGGACAGGGACCGAGCTACGAGCAGTACTTC.

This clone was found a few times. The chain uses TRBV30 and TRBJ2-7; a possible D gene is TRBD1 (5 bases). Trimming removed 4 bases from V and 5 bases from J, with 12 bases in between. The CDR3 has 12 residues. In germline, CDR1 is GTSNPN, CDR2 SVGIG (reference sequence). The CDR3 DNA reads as TGTGCCTGGACACTGGACACGAACGAGCAGTACTTC. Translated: CAWTLDTNEQYF.

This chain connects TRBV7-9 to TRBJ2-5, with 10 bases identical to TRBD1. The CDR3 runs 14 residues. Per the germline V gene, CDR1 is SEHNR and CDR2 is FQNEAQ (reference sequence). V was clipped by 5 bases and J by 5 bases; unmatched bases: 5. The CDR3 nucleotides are TGTGCCAGCAGCCCTCCGGGACAGGGGGAGACCCAGTACTTC. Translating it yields CASSPPGQGETQYF.

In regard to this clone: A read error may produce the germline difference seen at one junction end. CDR3 region: CASSVPGTGGPYEQHF. The DNA of the CDR3 is TGTGCCAGCTCAGTGCCCGGGACAGGGGGACCCTACGAGCAGCACTTC. This chain connects TRBV18 to TRBJ2-7, with 11 bases matching TRBD1. Per the germline V gene, CDR1 is KGHSH and CDR2 is LQKENI. This CDR3 has 16 amino acids.

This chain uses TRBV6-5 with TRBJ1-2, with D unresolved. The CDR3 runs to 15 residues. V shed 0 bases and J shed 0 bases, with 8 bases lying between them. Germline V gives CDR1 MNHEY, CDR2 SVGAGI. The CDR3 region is CASSYSPITNYGYTF. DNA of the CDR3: TGTGCCAGCAGTTACTCGCCGATTACTAACTATGGCTACACCTTC.

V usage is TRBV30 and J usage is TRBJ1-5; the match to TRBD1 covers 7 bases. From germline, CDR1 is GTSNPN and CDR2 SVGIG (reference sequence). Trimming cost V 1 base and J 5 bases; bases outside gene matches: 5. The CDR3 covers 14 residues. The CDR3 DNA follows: TGTGCCTGGAGTGGGGTCAGGGGGGATCAGCCCCAGCATTTT. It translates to CAWSGVRGDQPQHF.

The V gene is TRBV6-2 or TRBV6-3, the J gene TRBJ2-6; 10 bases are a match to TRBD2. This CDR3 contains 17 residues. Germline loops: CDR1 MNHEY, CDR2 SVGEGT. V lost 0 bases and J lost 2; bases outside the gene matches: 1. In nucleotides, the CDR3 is TGTGCCAGCAGTTACTCAGCGGGGGGGCCTGGGGCCAACGTCCTGACTTTC. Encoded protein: CASSYSAGGPGANVLTF.

The CDR3 DNA follows: TGTGCCAGCCTAGGACAGGCGAACACTGAAGCTTTCTTT. Its translation: CASLGQANTEAFF. The genes are TRBV3-1 (or the pseudogene TRBV3-2) and TRBJ1-1, with 7 bases that match TRBD1. CDR3 size: 13 residues. Per germline, CDR1 LGHDT and CDR2 YNNKEL (reference sequence). V shed 8 bases, J shed 1 base, and the junction held 4 bases outside the gene matches.

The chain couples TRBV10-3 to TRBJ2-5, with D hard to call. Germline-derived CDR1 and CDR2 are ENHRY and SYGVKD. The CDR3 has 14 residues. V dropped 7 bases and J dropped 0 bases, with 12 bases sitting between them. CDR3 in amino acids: CAITARADQETQYF. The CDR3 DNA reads TGTGCCATCACCGCTAGGGCGGACCAAGAGACCCAGTACTTC.

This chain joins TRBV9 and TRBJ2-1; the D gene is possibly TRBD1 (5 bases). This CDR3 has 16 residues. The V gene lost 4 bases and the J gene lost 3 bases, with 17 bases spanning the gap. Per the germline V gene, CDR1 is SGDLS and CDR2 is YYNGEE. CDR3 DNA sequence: TGTGCCAGCAGCTCGCTGAAAGGGGCAAACTACAATGAGCAGTTCTTC. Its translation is CASSSLKGANYNEQFF.

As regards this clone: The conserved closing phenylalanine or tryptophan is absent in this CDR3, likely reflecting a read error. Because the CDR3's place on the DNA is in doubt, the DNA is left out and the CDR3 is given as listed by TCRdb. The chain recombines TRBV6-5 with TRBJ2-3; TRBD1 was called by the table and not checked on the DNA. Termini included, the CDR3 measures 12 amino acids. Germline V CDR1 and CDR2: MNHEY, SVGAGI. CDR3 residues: CASSYQSGGCRD.

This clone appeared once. CDR3 DNA sequence: TGTGCCAGCAGACTACTGGGGGGGATAGCTTCCAATGAGCAGTTCTTC. Its protein is CASRLLGGIASNEQFF. The chain combines TRBV11-2 with TRBJ2-1, with 7 positions matching TRBD2. The junction had 14 bases not matched to a gene; V was cut back by 6 bases and J by 6 bases. This CDR3 has 16 amino acids. Germline CDR1 is SGHAT and CDR2 is FQNNGV.

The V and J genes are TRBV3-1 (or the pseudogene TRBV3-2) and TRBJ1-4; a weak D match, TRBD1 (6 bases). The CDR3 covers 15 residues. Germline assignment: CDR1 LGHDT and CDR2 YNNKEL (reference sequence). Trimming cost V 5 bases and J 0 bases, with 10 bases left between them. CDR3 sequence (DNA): TGTGCCAGCAGCAAACAGGGTGCAACTAATGAAAAACTGTTTTTT. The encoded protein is CASSKQGATNEKLFF.

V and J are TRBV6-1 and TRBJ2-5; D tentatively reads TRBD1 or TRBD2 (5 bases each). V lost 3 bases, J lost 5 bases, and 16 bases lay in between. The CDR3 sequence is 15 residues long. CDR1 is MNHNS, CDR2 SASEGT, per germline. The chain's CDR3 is CASSDAPSREETQYF. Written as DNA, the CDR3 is TGTGCCAGCAGTGACGCACCGTCCAGGGAGGAGACCCAGTACTTC.

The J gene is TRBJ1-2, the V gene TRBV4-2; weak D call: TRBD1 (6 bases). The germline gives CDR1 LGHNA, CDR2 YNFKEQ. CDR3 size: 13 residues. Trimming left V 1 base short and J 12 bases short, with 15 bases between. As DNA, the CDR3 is TGTGCCAGCAGCCAAGCCCCAGGGGTGAGCGACACCTTC. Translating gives CASSQAPGVSDTF.

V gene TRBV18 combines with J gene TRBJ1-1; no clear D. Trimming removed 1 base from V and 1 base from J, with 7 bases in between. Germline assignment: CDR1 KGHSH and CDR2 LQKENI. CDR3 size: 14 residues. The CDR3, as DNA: TGTGCCAGCTCACCACGGGCAGAGAACACTGAAGCTTTCTTT. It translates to CASSPRAENTEAFF.

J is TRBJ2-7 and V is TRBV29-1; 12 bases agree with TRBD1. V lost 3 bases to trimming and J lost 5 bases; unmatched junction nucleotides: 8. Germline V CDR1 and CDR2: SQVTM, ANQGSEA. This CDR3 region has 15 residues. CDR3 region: CSVDAPGQGADEQYF. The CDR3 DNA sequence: TGCAGCGTTGACGCACCGGGACAGGGGGCGGACGAGCAGTACTTC.

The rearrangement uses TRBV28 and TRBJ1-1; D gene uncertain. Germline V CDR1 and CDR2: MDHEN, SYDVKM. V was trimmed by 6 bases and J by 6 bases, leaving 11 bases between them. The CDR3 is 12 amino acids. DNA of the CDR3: TGTGCCAGCAGCCGCGGTTGGTCTGAAGCTTTCTTT. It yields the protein CASSRGWSEAFF.

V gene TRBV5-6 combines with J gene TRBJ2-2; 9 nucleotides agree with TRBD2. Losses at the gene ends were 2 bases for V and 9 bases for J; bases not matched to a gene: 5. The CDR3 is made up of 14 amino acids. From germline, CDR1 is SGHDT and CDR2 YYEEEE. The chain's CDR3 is CASSFGGGARELFF. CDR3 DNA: TGTGCCAGCAGCTTCGGCGGGGGGGCCAGGGAGCTGTTTTTT.

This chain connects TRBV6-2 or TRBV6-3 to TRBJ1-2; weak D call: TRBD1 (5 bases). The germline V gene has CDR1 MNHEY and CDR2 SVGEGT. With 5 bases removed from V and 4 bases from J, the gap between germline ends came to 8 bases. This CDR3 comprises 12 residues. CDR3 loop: CASSDSLYGYTF. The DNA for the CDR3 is TGTGCCAGCAGTGACAGCCTCTATGGCTACACCTTC.

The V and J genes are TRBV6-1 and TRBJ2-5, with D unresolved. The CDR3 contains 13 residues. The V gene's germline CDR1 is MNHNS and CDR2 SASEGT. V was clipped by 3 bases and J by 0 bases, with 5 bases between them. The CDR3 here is CASSESYQETQYF. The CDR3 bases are TGTGCCAGCAGTGAGTCCTACCAAGAGACCCAGTACTTC.